This paragraph covers one T cell receptor (beta chain) sequence. This entry is derived from a study of lymphopenia after photon versus proton radiotherapy. TCRdb's table, derived via immunoSEQ multiplex PCR, lists solely in-frame clones and lacks some. The top ten hold around 2.1% of the sample, which has more than 45,000 clones, about 81% seen once. The CDR3 contains 14 residues. Germline V gives CDR1 ENHRY, CDR2 SYGVKD. The V and J ends lost 3 bases and 1 base respectively, with 9 bases between them. The sample here was peripheral blood, taken from a patient treated with proton-based radiotherapy. The gene calls are TRBV10-3 and TRBJ1-1; D gene unclear. This clonotype was obtained from a man aged 55 to 70 with pancreatic cancer. The CDR3 here is CAISENGRNTEAFF. The CDR3 DNA sequence: TGTGCCATCAGTGAAAACGGGAGGAACACTGAAGCTTTCTTT.